The 26 T cell receptor beta chains below were found in one sample sequenced in a study of cytomegalovirus exposure and HLA in healthy donors. With 60 Vbeta and 13 Jbeta primers, the PCR was carried out. Data came from immunoSEQ multiplex PCR; TCRdb stores just in-frame clones and leaves some out. The sample includes about 53,000 clones. The sequencing input was PBMCs. The receptors here all came from a woman aged 18-29 years in good health and CMV-seronegative.

The chain links TRBV7-2 to TRBJ1-6; TRBD1 might be the D (6 bases). The V end was cut by 5 bases, the J end by 6 bases, with 14 bases between. In germline, CDR1 is SGHTA, CDR2 FQGNSA. This CDR3 contains 15 residues. CDR3: CASSRRTVTNSPLHF. CDR3 nucleotides: TGTGCCAGCAGCCGCAGGACAGTGACTAATTCACCCCTCCACTTT.

The chain joins TRBV5-1 to TRBJ2-1; no clear D. Germline CDR1 is SGHRS and CDR2 is YFSETQ. The CDR3 sequence is 12 residues long. Trimming left V 5 bases short and J 6 bases short, with 9 bases between. CDR3 DNA: TGCGCCAGCAGGATAGCAGCCAATGAGCAGTTCTTC. Translation: CASRIAANEQFF.

The chain uses TRBV7-9 and TRBJ1-2; D remains ambiguous. The CDR3 extends over 12 amino acids. Trimming took off 5 bases at V and 8 bases at J, with 12 bases between the two ends. From germline, CDR1 is SEHNR and CDR2 FQNEAQ (reference sequence). CDR3 DNA: TGTGCCAGCAGCCCTCCCTTCGGGGGCTACACCTTC. This encodes CASSPPFGGYTF.

The CDR3 DNA reads as TGTGCCAGCAGTTATAAGTCGGGGAGCCTCAAAGCTTTCTTT. As protein: CASSYKSGSLKAFF. J is TRBJ1-1 and V is TRBV6-6; D not certain. Germline CDR1 reads MNHNY; CDR2 reads SVGAGI (reference sequence). The ends were cut back, 3 bases at V and 9 bases at J, with 17 bases in the middle. The CDR3 extends over 14 amino acids.

This chain uses TRBV9 with TRBJ2-7; 11 bases are a match to TRBD2. There are 19 residues in the CDR3. The ends lost 0 bases at V and 0 bases at J; junction bases unmatched: 11. CDR1 is SGDLS, CDR2 YYNGEE, per germline. The CDR3 DNA sequence: TGTGCCAGCAGCGTAGGAGGGCTAGCGGGGGGCCGAACCTCCTACGAGCAGTACTTC. It encodes CASSVGGLAGGRTSYEQYF. The full variable domain, completed using reference TRBV9 and TRBJ2-7, is DSGVTQTPKHLITATGQRVTLRCSPRSGDLSVYWYQQSLDQGLQFLIQYYNGEERAKGNILERFSAQQFPDLHSELNLSSLELGDSALYFCASSVGGLAGGRTSYEQYFGPGTRLTVT.

The chain uses TRBV6-1 and TRBJ2-7; possible D gene TRBD1, 6 bases. CDR1 is MNHNS and CDR2 is SASEGT in the germline V gene. This CDR3 has 13 residues. The V and J ends lost 3 bases and 6 bases respectively, with 12 bases between them. This CDR3 reads CASSEPGTREQYF. The CDR3 DNA reads as TGTGCCAGCAGTGAGCCCGGGACACGCGAGCAGTACTTC.

The chain combines TRBV10-3 with TRBJ2-5, with D unresolved. CDR1 and CDR2 (germline): ENHRY, SYGVKD. With 0 bases removed from V and 2 bases from J, the gap between germline ends came to 7 bases. The CDR3 runs 14 residues. Here the CDR3 DNA reads TGTGCCATCAGTGAGTCCCTAGGACAAGAGACCCAGTACTTC. This codes for CAISESLGQETQYF.

The chain recombines TRBV30 with TRBJ2-1, with D perhaps TRBD1 (7 bases). Per germline, CDR1 GTSNPN and CDR2 SVGIG (reference sequence). V was trimmed by 5 bases and J by 3 bases, leaving 14 bases between them. The CDR3 sequence is 14 residues long. The CDR3 coding sequence is TGTGCCTGGTCTCACAGGGGACTCTACAATGAGCAGTTCTTC. Translation gives CAWSHRGLYNEQFF.

The chain links TRBV23-1 to TRBJ2-7, with 7 bases identical to TRBD1. TRBV23-1 counts as an open reading frame of uncertain function. The V segment lost 2 bases and the J segment 7 bases; nucleotides outside the gene matches: 5. This CDR3 is built from 13 residues. The DNA for the CDR3 is TGCGCCAGCAGTCAAACGGGACAGCGGGAGCAGTACTTC. This gives the protein CASSQTGQREQYF.

The chain uses TRBV12-5 and TRBJ2-5; D possibly corresponds to TRBD2 (5 bases). Per the germline V gene, CDR1 is LGHNT and CDR2 is FRNRAP. The CDR3 is 14 residues long. The V end was cut by 1 base, the J end by 5 bases, with 11 bases between. CDR3 DNA: TGTGCTAGTGGTTTGGCGCACTCGGGGGAGACCCAGTACTTC. This gives the protein CASGLAHSGETQYF.

The chain couples TRBV12-5 to TRBJ1-4; D gene unclear. The CDR3 covers 14 residues. V lost 5 bases and J 10 bases, leaving 17 bases between the germline ends. Per the germline V gene, CDR1 is LGHNT and CDR2 is FRNRAP. The CDR3 spells CASGPAVEVGKLFF. Here the CDR3 DNA reads TGTGCTAGTGGTCCTGCGGTAGAGGTCGGAAAACTGTTTTTT.

The chain uses TRBV7-2 and TRBJ2-2; D gene uncertain. Germline values: CDR1 SGHTA, CDR2 FQGNSA. The CDR3 runs 14 residues. Trimming took 1 base from V and 4 from J, leaving 7 bases between them. In DNA form, the CDR3 reads TGTGCCAGCAGCTTAGGACAAGTCACCGGGGAGCTGTTTTTT. Protein sequence: CASSLGQVTGELFF. The full variable domain, with the rest looked up from reference TRBV7-2 and TRBJ2-2, is GAGVSQSPSNKVTEKGKDVELRCDPISGHTALYWYRQSLGQGLEFLIYFQGNSAPDKSGLPSDRFSAERTGGSVSTLTIQRTQQEDSAVYLCASSLGQVTGELFFGEGSRLTVL.

The chain couples TRBV7-9 to TRBJ1-1, with TRBD1 matching 7 bases. The CDR3 length is 14 residues. The J segment lost 2 bases and the V segment lost 2 bases, leaving 2 bases of the junction unmatched. Looked up from germline, CDR1 is SEHNR and CDR2 is FQNEAQ (reference sequence). In DNA, the CDR3 is TGTGCCAGCAGCTTAACAGGGGATAACACTGAAGCTTTCTTT. This translates into CASSLTGDNTEAFF.

This chain links TRBV29-1 with TRBJ2-5, with TRBD1 matching 7 bases. This CDR3 spans 12 amino acids. The ends lost 7 bases at V and 7 bases at J; junction bases unmatched: 9. Looked up from germline, CDR1 is SQVTM and CDR2 is ANQGSEA. CDR3 residues: CSGAQGTGTQYF. In DNA, the CDR3 is TGCAGCGGCGCACAGGGGACGGGGACCCAGTACTTC.

The J gene is TRBJ1-4, the V gene TRBV9; D gene unclear. The CDR3 has 13 amino acids. Looked up from germline, CDR1 is SGDLS and CDR2 is YYNGEE. Trimming removed 2 bases from V and 7 bases from J, with 9 bases in between. The CDR3 DNA is TGTGCCAGCAGCGTCCAGGATGCTGAAAAACTGTTTTTT. This gives the protein CASSVQDAEKLFF.

The chain is built from TRBV6-6 and TRBJ1-5, with TRBD1 matching over 9 bases. The length of the CDR3 is 15 residues. Germline assignment: CDR1 MNHNY and CDR2 SVGAGI (reference sequence). V gave up 3 bases and J gave up 6 bases; unmatched junction bases: 6. CDR3 region: CASSYGGQGAQPQHF. CDR3 nucleotides: TGTGCCAGCAGTTATGGGGGACAGGGAGCTCAGCCCCAGCATTTT.

In DNA form, the CDR3 reads TGTGCCAGCAGCCAACTGGGGCCCAGGGCCTATGGCTACACCTTC. It specifies CASSQLGPRAYGYTF. The gene calls are TRBV7-9 and TRBJ1-2; a weak D match, TRBD1 (5 bases). V was clipped by 5 bases and J by 4 bases, with 17 bases between them. The CDR3 loop spans 15 amino acids. Germline CDR1 SEHNR, CDR2 FQNEAQ (reference sequence).

The chain employs TRBV6-6 and TRBJ1-1; 7 nucleotides match TRBD1. Trimming removed 2 bases from V and 9 bases from J; junction bases left unmatched: 9. The CDR3 consists of 14 residues. CDR1 is MNHNY and CDR2 is SVGAGI in the germline V gene (reference sequence). CDR3 nucleotides: TGTGCCAGCAGTTACGAGACAGGGCTAGGGCAAGCTTTCTTT. This translates into CASSYETGLGQAFF.

The rearrangement joins TRBV5-1 to TRBJ2-7, with 10 bases identical to TRBD1. In germline, CDR1 is SGHRS, CDR2 YFSETQ. CDR3 length equals 14 residues. Losses at the gene ends were 3 bases for V and 6 bases for J; bases not matched to a gene: 6. CDR3 loop: CASSSRDRGIEQYF. The CDR3 nucleotides are TGCGCCAGCAGCTCAAGGGACAGGGGTATCGAGCAGTACTTC.

J is TRBJ1-1 and V is TRBV7-9, with D uncertain. The CDR3 loop spans 13 amino acids. Between the trimmed V and J ends, which lost 6 bases and 6 bases, there was a span of 14 bases. Germline V lookup: CDR1 SEHNR, CDR2 FQNEAQ (reference sequence). The CDR3 sequence is CASSLGEKPEAFF. In DNA form, the CDR3 reads TGTGCCAGCAGTCTCGGGGAAAAACCTGAAGCTTTCTTT.

The chain is built from TRBV4-1 and TRBJ2-7; D remains unclear. Germline values: CDR1 MGHRA, CDR2 YSYEKL. This CDR3 contains 13 residues. Trimming cost V 3 bases and J 7 bases, with 13 bases left between them. DNA for the CDR3: TGCGCCAGCAGCCAGCAGATGAACGTGGAGCAGTACTTC. Protein product: CASSQQMNVEQYF.

The chain uses TRBV5-1 and TRBJ2-5; D ambiguous. Per germline, CDR1 SGHRS and CDR2 YFSETQ. The CDR3 has 13 amino acids. V gave up 2 bases and J gave up 2 bases, with 7 bases separating them. The CDR3 region has the DNA TGCGCCAGCAGCTTCCCAGAACAAGAGACCCAGTACTTC. This translates into CASSFPEQETQYF.

The chain is built from TRBV9 and TRBJ2-5, with a possible D match to TRBD1 (5 bases). The CDR3 sequence is 14 residues long. V was trimmed by 4 bases and J by 2 bases, leaving 12 bases between them. Germline values: CDR1 SGDLS, CDR2 YYNGEE. The chain's CDR3 is CASSPTTAQETQYF. In nucleotides, the CDR3 is TGTGCCAGCAGCCCAACGACAGCTCAAGAGACCCAGTACTTC.

The chain recombines TRBV5-6 with TRBJ2-7; possibly TRBD1 for D (5 bases). The CDR3 loop spans 14 amino acids. In germline, CDR1 is SGHDT, CDR2 YYEEEE. Trimming removed 2 bases at V and 6 bases at J, with 15 bases between. CDR3 DNA: TGTGCCAGCAGCTTTTCAGGGTCATTCCCCGAGCAGTACTTC. This gives the protein CASSFSGSFPEQYF. Complete variable domain (other parts from reference TRBV5-6 and TRBJ2-7): DAGVTQSPTHLIKTRGQQVTLRCSPKSGHDTVSWYQQALGQGPQFIFQYYEEEERQRGNFPDRFSGHQFPNYSSELNVNALLLGDSALYLCASSFSGSFPEQYFGPGTRLTVT.

This sequence joins TRBV5-1 and TRBJ1-6, with D unclear. CDR1 SGHRS and CDR2 YFSETQ come from the germline V gene. Trimming took 0 bases from V and 0 from J, leaving 7 bases between them. CDR3 length: 16 residues. CDR3 DNA: TGCGCCAGCAGCTTGGAGCTTAGCTCCTATAATTCACCCCTCCACTTT. This sequence encodes CASSLELSSYNSPLHF. The full variable domain, rest sourced from reference TRBV5-1 and TRBJ1-6, is KAGVTQTPRYLIKTRGQQVTLSCSPISGHRSVSWYQQTPGQGLQFLFEYFSETQRNKGNFPGRFSGRQFSNSRSEMNVSTLELGDSALYLCASSLELSSYNSPLHFGNGTRLTVT.

The J gene is TRBJ2-7, the V gene TRBV30, with 8 bases that match TRBD1. Germline CDR1 reads GTSNPN; CDR2 reads SVGIG (reference sequence). CDR3 length: 11 amino acids. In DNA, the CDR3 is TGTGCGACGGACAGGGTCTACGAGCAGTACTTC. As protein: CATDRVYEQYF.